The clone carrying this TCR beta chain turned up a few times. Its matching antigen is unknown. This sample was included in a study of cytotoxic CD8 clonotypes in ibrutinib-treated CLL. The CDR3 extends over 17 amino acids. Per the germline V gene, CDR1 is SGHTA and CDR2 is FQGTGA. The V gene end was trimmed by 2 bases and the J gene end by 4 bases; junction bases not matched to a gene: 11. Whole-study findings and limits: Rare overall, public clonotypes shrank or held steady under therapy.

The repertoire was sequenced with immunoSEQ multiplex PCR; TCRdb's copy has only in-frame clones and lacks some. The table includes almost 45,000 clones, roughly three quarters detected once. The source is a human donor with chronic lymphocytic leukemia. The V call is TRBV7-3, the J call TRBJ1-2, with 9 bases fitting TRBD1. The sequencing used PBMCs, collected after 12 months of ibrutinib treatment. Written as DNA, the CDR3 is TGTGCCAGCAGCTTAGGGCCCCCGGGACAGGGAATCTATGGCTACACCTTC. Amino acid sequence: CASSLGPPGQGIYGYTF.